A single sample gave rise to the 23 T cell receptor beta chains below, sequenced in a study of cytomegalovirus exposure and HLA in healthy donors. The PCR had 60 Vbeta and 13 Jbeta primers. The method was immunoSEQ multiplex PCR; TCRdb's version includes in-frame clones alone and lacks a portion of them. The data contain about 73,000 clones, about 75% of them singletons. Specimen: PBMCs. These receptors were collected from an older man in good health and CMV-seronegative.

As regards this clone: One end of the junction fails to match germline, which may point to a read error. This chain links TRBV7-9 with TRBJ1-2; D uncertain. The CDR3 runs 16 residues. CDR1 and CDR2 from the germline V gene are SEHNR and FQNEAQ (reference sequence). The CDR3 region is CASSLVGRTPLYGYTF. In nucleotides, the CDR3 is TGTGCCAGCAGTTTAGTAGGCCGGACTCCCCTCTATGGCTACACCTTC. Variable domain in full (rest from reference TRBV7-9 and TRBJ1-2): DTGVSQNPRHKITKRGQNVTFRCDPISEHNRLYWYRQTLGQGPEFLTYFQNEAQLEKSRLLSDRFSAERPKGSFSTLEIQRTEQGDSAMYLCASSLVGRTPLYGYTFGSGTRLTVV.

This clone was seen once. Mismatch with germline at one junction end may stem from a read error. The CDR3 loop reads CSSRRQGQPQHF. The CDR3 coding sequence is TGTTCCAGCAGGAGACAGGGACAGCCCCAGCATTTT. The chain carries TRBV7-9 and TRBJ1-5; 7 positions match TRBD1. CDR1 SEHNR and CDR2 FQNEAQ come from the germline V gene (reference sequence). This CDR3 contains 12 residues.

V gene TRBV4-3 combines with J gene TRBJ1-4; TRBD1 might be the D (6 bases). V was pared by 0 bases and J by 7 bases, with 9 bases between. This CDR3 spans 14 amino acids. Germline V gene data show CDR1 as LGHNA and CDR2 as YSLEER. In DNA, the CDR3 is TGCGCCAGCAGCCAAGACAGGGGAACTGAAAAACTGTTTTTT. Translating it yields CASSQDRGTEKLFF.

On this clone itself: A read error may account for a junction end that differs from germline. The V gene is TRBV5-5, the J gene TRBJ2-7, with TRBD2 as a possible D gene (5 bases). CDR1 and CDR2 (germline): SGHKS, YYEKEE (reference sequence). This CDR3 comprises 13 residues. The CDR3 DNA is TGTGCCAGCAGCTTGGCGAGGGTAGATCGGCGCGACTTC. Protein sequence: CASSLARVDRRDF.

The chain couples TRBV2 to TRBJ2-5; 7 bases line up with TRBD2. The V and J ends lost 7 bases and 4 bases, in that order; junction bases with no gene match: 6. Germline assignment: CDR1 SNHLY and CDR2 FYNNEI. The CDR3 spans 13 residues. CDR3 coding DNA: TGTGCCAGCAACTCCAGGACTAGAGAGACCCAGTACTTC. Its protein is CASNSRTRETQYF.

Details on this clone: Sequence at one end of the junction differs from germline and may be a read error. This chain joins TRBV7-7 and TRBJ2-2; maybe TRBD1 (5 bases). Germline V gene sequence: CDR1 SSHAT, CDR2 FNYEAQ (reference sequence). The CDR3 has 15 residues. The CDR3 loop is CASSWGPANTGELFF. The CDR3 DNA reads as TGTGCTAGCAGTTGGGGCCCCGCGAACACCGGGGAGCTGTTTTTT. Supplemented by reference TRBV7-7 and TRBJ2-2, the full variable domain reads GAGVSQSPRYKVTKRGQDVTLRCDPISSHATLYWYQQALGQGPEFLTYFNYEAQPDKSGLPSDRFSAERPEGSISTLTIQRTEQRDSAMYRCASSWGPANTGELFFGEGSRLTVL.

The gene calls are TRBV27 and TRBJ2-1; D is unclear. The V end was cut by 5 bases, the J end by 4 bases, with 12 bases between. There are 14 residues in the CDR3. Per germline, CDR1 MNHEY and CDR2 SMNVEV (reference sequence). In DNA form, the CDR3 reads TGTGCCAGCAGTCCCGCTAGGTTTTACAATGAGCAGTTCTTC. Amino acids: CASSPARFYNEQFF.

V gene TRBV7-9 combines with J gene TRBJ1-6, with 11 bases fitting TRBD1. The length of the CDR3 is 15 residues. The germline V gene has CDR1 SEHNR and CDR2 FQNEAQ (reference sequence). Trimming at V came to 5 bases and at J to 8 bases, leaving 5 bases not matched to a gene. As DNA, the CDR3 is TGTGCCAGCAGCCAGGGGACAGGGGGGGATTCACCCCTCCACTTT. Protein sequence: CASSQGTGGDSPLHF. The full variable domain, rest sourced from reference TRBV7-9 and TRBJ1-6, is DTGVSQNPRHKITKRGQNVTFRCDPISEHNRLYWYRQTLGQGPEFLTYFQNEAQLEKSRLLSDRFSAERPKGSFSTLEIQRTEQGDSAMYLCASSQGTGGDSPLHFGNGTRLTVT.

About this clone: The junction and the germline gene differ at one end; a read error may be behind it. CDR3 coding DNA: TGTGCCGGCAGATTGGGGAGGTTCACTGAAGCTTTCTTT. Amino acid sequence: CAGRLGRFTEAFF. The chain links TRBV27 to TRBJ1-1; D is unclear. The CDR3 consists of 13 residues. CDR1 is MNHEY and CDR2 is SMNVEV in the germline V gene (reference sequence).

The table lists this clone with a count of one. The genes are TRBV9 and TRBJ1-6; D possibly corresponds to TRBD1 (6 bases). V was clipped by 3 bases and J by 8 bases, with 15 bases between them. Germline CDR1 SGDLS, CDR2 YYNGEE. This CDR3 is built from 15 residues. The CDR3 loop reads CASSAQTGIDSPLHF. The CDR3 coding sequence is TGTGCCAGCAGCGCCCAAACAGGGATCGATTCACCCCTCCACTTT.

This clone was seen just once. This sequence joins TRBV19 and TRBJ1-2; 8 bases line up with TRBD1. The ends lost 4 bases at V and 5 bases at J; junction bases unmatched: 6. Germline lookup yields CDR1 LNHDA and CDR2 SQIVND (reference sequence). The CDR3 runs to 14 residues. CDR3 in DNA: TGTGCCAGTAGTACAGCCCGGACAGGGTATGGCTACACCTTC. Translating gives CASSTARTGYGYTF.

The chain is built from TRBV19 and TRBJ2-7; D perhaps matches TRBD2 (5 bases). The germline V and J ends were trimmed by 3 bases and 0 bases, with 9 bases remaining between them. The germline V gene encodes CDR1 LNHDA and CDR2 SQIVND (reference sequence). This CDR3 region has 14 residues. CDR3 in DNA: TGTGCCAGTAGTATCGCCGGGAACTCCTACGAGCAGTACTTC. Amino acids: CASSIAGNSYEQYF.

V gene TRBV6-5 combines with J gene TRBJ2-7, with a possible D match to TRBD1 (6 bases). The CDR3 loop spans 14 amino acids. Per the germline V gene, CDR1 is MNHEY and CDR2 is SVGAGI. The V end lost 4 bases, the J end lost 2 bases, and 12 bases lay between the germline ends. The CDR3 sequence: CASSSGTQTYEQYF. CDR3 nucleotide sequence: TGTGCCAGCAGTTCCGGGACACAGACCTACGAGCAGTACTTC.

Only a few counts were recorded for this clone. The chain couples TRBV5-6 to TRBJ2-7, with D perhaps TRBD1 (5 bases). CDR3 size: 15 residues. Trimming removed 4 bases from V and 4 bases from J, with 18 bases in between. Germline V lookup: CDR1 SGHDT, CDR2 YYEEEE. In DNA form, the CDR3 reads TGTGCCAGCAGCCTTTGGACACTTCAGGGTTACGAGCAGTACTTC. The encoded protein is CASSLWTLQGYEQYF.

This chain joins TRBV5-6 and TRBJ1-1; TRBD1 matches 9 bases. The J segment lost 11 bases and the V segment lost 0 bases, leaving 11 bases of the junction unmatched. Per the germline V gene, CDR1 is SGHDT and CDR2 is YYEEEE. The CDR3 sequence is 15 residues long. CDR3 in amino acids: CASSLAGTGTHAAFF. The DNA of the CDR3 is TGTGCCAGCAGCTTGGCCGGGACAGGGACGCATGCGGCTTTCTTT.

The V gene is TRBV19, the J gene TRBJ1-2; 9 positions agree with TRBD1. The CDR3 has 15 residues. V was clipped by 7 bases and J by 6 bases; unmatched bases: 12. Looked up from germline, CDR1 is LNHDA and CDR2 is SQIVND (reference sequence). Here the CDR3 DNA reads TGTGCCAGTAATACCCTACAGGGGGCGGCGGATGGCTACACCTTC. Amino acids: CASNTLQGAADGYTF.

This clone was recorded a few times. The rearrangement joins TRBV25-1 to TRBJ1-2; a possible D gene is TRBD1 (6 bases). The CDR3 sequence is 14 residues long. Deletions cut 2 bases from V and 6 bases from J, with 13 bases between. Germline loops: CDR1 MGHDK, CDR2 SYGVNS. The DNA of the CDR3 is TGTGCCAGCAGTGAACCCTATAACAGGGATGGCTACACCTTC. Encoded protein: CASSEPYNRDGYTF.

The rearrangement links TRBV7-2 to TRBJ1-2; 7 nucleotides line up with TRBD1. The CDR3 is made up of 15 amino acids. The germline CDR1 and CDR2 sequences are SGHTA and FQGNSA. V was pared by 5 bases and J by 5 bases, with 11 bases of the junction left unmatched. The CDR3 spells CASSVTGAELYGYTF. Written as DNA, the CDR3 is TGTGCCAGCAGCGTTACAGGGGCGGAGTTATATGGCTACACCTTC.

This clone was observed a handful of times. The V gene is TRBV5-1, the J gene TRBJ1-1; 8 nucleotides align to TRBD1. This CDR3 is built from 15 residues. The germline CDR1 and CDR2 sequences are SGHRS and YFSETQ. Trimming cost V 1 base and J 3 bases; bases outside gene matches: 5. CDR3 coding DNA: TGCGCCAGCAGCTTGAACCGACAGGGGTACACTGAAGCTTTCTTT. Protein: CASSLNRQGYTEAFF. Supplemented by reference TRBV5-1 and TRBJ1-1, the full variable domain reads KAGVTQTPRYLIKTRGQQVTLSCSPISGHRSVSWYQQTPGQGLQFLFEYFSETQRNKGNFPGRFSGRQFSNSRSEMNVSTLELGDSALYLCASSLNRQGYTEAFFGQGTRLTVV.

The rearrangement links TRBV7-2 to TRBJ1-2, with 9 bases fitting TRBD1. CDR1 SGHTA and CDR2 FQGNSA come from the germline V gene. V lost 3 bases to trimming and J lost 7 bases; unmatched junction nucleotides: 12. This CDR3 is built from 16 residues. The CDR3 is CASSFSGLTGGGGYTF. CDR3 bases: TGTGCCAGCAGCTTTTCGGGTCTTACAGGGGGCGGTGGCTACACCTTC.

The chain has TRBV7-8 and TRBJ2-5, with TRBD2 matching over 8 bases. CDR1 and CDR2 from the germline V gene are SGHVS and FQNEAQ. The CDR3 length is 16 residues. V trimming: 5 bases; J trimming: 8 bases; junction bases outside the gene matches: 16. Here the CDR3 DNA reads TGTGCCAGCAGCCCGGGAGGGGTATGGCGGGCCTCCACCCAGTACTTC. Its protein is CASSPGGVWRASTQYF.

The CDR3 DNA reads TGTGCCAGCAGCTTAGATGCGGGTAGCTCCTATAATTCACCCCTCCACTTT. Amino acids: CASSLDAGSSYNSPLHF. The V call is TRBV7-2, the J call TRBJ1-6, with D uncertain. V was trimmed by 1 base and J by 0 bases, leaving 10 bases between them. The CDR3 covers 17 residues. Germline CDR1 SGHTA, CDR2 FQGNSA.

V gene TRBV9 combines with J gene TRBJ1-2; D is unclear. Germline CDR1 is SGDLS and CDR2 is YYNGEE. The germline V and J ends were trimmed by 4 bases and 8 bases, with 18 bases remaining between them. The CDR3 extends over 14 amino acids. The CDR3 sequence is CASSPTPPERGYTF. The CDR3 bases are TGTGCCAGCAGCCCAACACCCCCAGAACGCGGCTACACCTTC.